This TCR beta chain originates from a study of blood T cell repertoires in COVID-19. This clone was counted between two and nine times. Profiling relied on immunoSEQ multiplex PCR, and the TCRdb table lists in-frame clones only, not all of them. Among fewer than 150,000 clones, 60% to 85% were seen once, and the ten largest hold over 2%. CDR3 length: 16 amino acids. Germline CDR1 and CDR2: SGHAT and FQNNGV. Trimming cost V 4 bases and J 7 bases, with 23 bases left between them. The chain uses TRBV11-2 and TRBJ2-7, with D tentatively TRBD2 (7 bases). This TCR came from a man in his 70s with acute or convalescent COVID-19. Input material: peripheral blood. The CDR3 spells CASSYELWAGAVEQYF. CDR3 coding DNA: TGTGCCAGCAGCTACGAATTGTGGGCGGGGGCTGTGGAGCAGTACTTC.